Presented here are 16 T cell receptor beta chains from one specimen sequenced in a study of glioma-infiltrating T cells after dendritic cell vaccination. Sequenced by immunoSEQ multiplex PCR; TCRdb stores in-frame clones only, minus some. This table holds about 92,000 clones, 85% to 90% found once. Specimen: blood, collected before dendritic cell vaccination. Receptors originate from a human donor with glioblastoma.

The chain links TRBV5-6 to TRBJ2-1; TRBD2 is a possible D gene (5 bases). Germline V gene sequence: CDR1 SGHDT, CDR2 YYEEEE. The CDR3 loop spans 13 amino acids. The V end lost 5 bases, the J end lost 7 bases, and 13 bases lay between the germline ends. CDR3 amino acids: CASREGPRNEQFF. The CDR3 nucleotides are TGTGCCAGCAGAGAGGGCCCTCGGAATGAGCAGTTCTTC.

The chain couples TRBV10-3 to TRBJ2-3; TRBD2 agrees at 8 bases. The J segment lost 5 bases and the V segment lost 0 bases, leaving 7 bases of the junction unmatched. The CDR3 spans 16 residues. Germline loops: CDR1 ENHRY, CDR2 SYGVKD. CDR3 amino acids: CAISESLAGVRDTQYF. DNA of the CDR3: TGTGCCATCAGTGAGTCTCTAGCGGGCGTCCGAGATACGCAGTATTTT.

This clone has a handful of counts. CDR3 DNA sequence: TGTGCCAGCAGCGTAGGGGGGGCAGGGGGCCTAGAGGAGCAGTACTTC. It translates to CASSVGGAGGLEEQYF. The chain has TRBV9 and TRBJ2-7, with 8 bases that match TRBD1. Unmatched junction bases numbered 12, after V lost 0 bases and J lost 7 bases. The CDR3 extends over 16 amino acids. Germline V gene sequence: CDR1 SGDLS, CDR2 YYNGEE. The whole variable domain, remainder taken from reference TRBV9 and TRBJ2-7, is DSGVTQTPKHLITATGQRVTLRCSPRSGDLSVYWYQQSLDQGLQFLIQYYNGEERAKGNILERFSAQQFPDLHSELNLSSLELGDSALYFCASSVGGAGGLEEQYFGPGTRLTVT.

V usage is TRBV9 and J usage is TRBJ2-3; a possible D gene is TRBD2 (6 bases). The CDR3 runs to 16 residues. Germline loops: CDR1 SGDLS, CDR2 YYNGEE. Trimming cost V 0 bases and J 6 bases, with 17 bases left between them. The CDR3 coding sequence is TGTGCCAGCAGCGTAGAAACCGGGAGCTTGTCCGATACGCAGTATTTT. Translating it yields CASSVETGSLSDTQYF.

The chain uses TRBV7-9 and TRBJ1-4, with D uncertain. Germline V gives CDR1 SEHNR, CDR2 FQNEAQ (reference sequence). The ends were cut back, 0 bases at V and 5 bases at J, with 7 bases in the middle. The CDR3 length is 14 residues. CDR3 nucleotide sequence: TGTGCCAGCAGCTTAGCGTCACAAAATGAAAAACTGTTTTTT. Its protein is CASSLASQNEKLFF.

This chain uses TRBV9 with TRBJ2-1, with D perhaps matching TRBD2 (7 bases). Germline-derived CDR1 and CDR2 are SGDLS and YYNGEE. Between the trimmed V and J ends, which lost 0 bases and 3 bases, there was a span of 19 bases. CDR3 length: 18 residues. CDR3 DNA: TGTGCCAGCAGCGTAGCGGTGGGGGGGCAGGGTGGCTACAATGAGCAGTTCTTC. Translation gives CASSVAVGGQGGYNEQFF.

This clone was seen a single time. This chain connects TRBV11-2 to TRBJ1-2, with a tentative D call TRBD1 (6 bases). There are 14 residues in the CDR3. Germline-derived CDR1 and CDR2 are SGHAT and FQNNGV. V was clipped by 5 bases and J by 7 bases, with 17 bases between them. The CDR3 region is CASSPAGQISGYTF. The DNA of the CDR3 is TGTGCCAGCAGCCCGGCAGGACAGATTTCTGGCTACACCTTC.

The gene calls are TRBV15 and TRBJ2-1; 7 nucleotides align to TRBD1. Trimming took 7 bases from V and 2 from J; bases not matched to a gene: 8. The CDR3 totals 15 residues. Germline V gives CDR1 LNHNV, CDR2 YYDKDF (reference sequence). DNA for the CDR3: TGTGCCACCATACAAGGGACAGAAACCTACAATGAGCAGTTCTTC. As protein: CATIQGTETYNEQFF.

This clone is a singleton in its sample. The rearrangement joins TRBV28 to TRBJ2-5; D unresolved. The CDR3 is 13 residues long. The V gene's germline CDR1 is MDHEN and CDR2 SYDVKM. V lost 8 bases to trimming and J lost 2 bases, with 12 bases between them. Here the CDR3 DNA reads TGTGCCAGCTCAATTGGCTTACAAGAGACCCAGTACTTC. The encoded protein is CASSIGLQETQYF.

The J gene is TRBJ2-7, the V gene TRBV10-2, with 7 bases aligning to TRBD2. V gave up 6 bases and J gave up 1 base; unmatched junction bases: 3. Germline V CDR1 and CDR2: WSHSY, SAAADI. The CDR3 has 13 residues. The CDR3 DNA follows: TGCGCCAGCAGGTGGGGGGGGTCCTACGAGCAGTACTTC. This gives the protein CASRWGGSYEQYF.

The J gene is TRBJ1-6, the V gene TRBV19, with 9 positions matching TRBD1. Per germline, CDR1 LNHDA and CDR2 SQIVND (reference sequence). The CDR3 sequence is 12 residues long. This chain's CDR3 is CGAGTGNSPLHF. The CDR3 DNA reads TGTGGGGCCGGGACAGGGAATTCACCCCTCCACTTT.

The chain carries TRBV7-2 and TRBJ2-7, with TRBD1 matching 9 bases. V shed 5 bases, J shed 5 bases, and the junction held 7 bases outside the gene matches. The CDR3 contains 14 residues. Germline-derived CDR1 and CDR2 are SGHTA and FQGNSA. The CDR3: CASSPDRGSNEQYF. The CDR3 DNA follows: TGTGCCAGCAGCCCCGACAGGGGGAGTAACGAGCAGTACTTC. Full variable domain (missing parts from reference TRBV7-2 and TRBJ2-7): GAGVSQSPSNKVTEKGKDVELRCDPISGHTALYWYRQSLGQGLEFLIYFQGNSAPDKSGLPSDRFSAERTGGSVSTLTIQRTQQEDSAVYLCASSPDRGSNEQYFGPGTRLTVT.

V and J are TRBV7-2 and TRBJ2-2, with TRBD1 as a possible D gene (5 bases). The V gene's germline CDR1 is SGHTA and CDR2 FQGNSA. The CDR3 extends over 15 amino acids. The V end was cut by 0 bases, the J end by 5 bases, with 10 bases between. DNA for the CDR3: TGTGCCAGCAGCTTAGCAGGGGCTAGGACCGGGGAGCTGTTTTTT. Translated, it gives CASSLAGARTGELFF.

The V gene is TRBV6-1, the J gene TRBJ2-2, with a weak D call TRBD2 (6 bases). The CDR3 runs 15 residues. CDR1 is MNHNS and CDR2 is SASEGT in the germline V gene. V dropped 3 bases and J dropped 5 bases, with 13 bases sitting between them. Written as DNA, the CDR3 is TGTGCCAGCAGTGAGCCAAGACTAGGAACCGGGGAGCTGTTTTTT. The encoded protein is CASSEPRLGTGELFF.

DNA for the CDR3: TGTGCCAGCATCCTCCGGTGGACTAGCGGGAGCTTAACGCAGTATTTT. This translates into CASILRWTSGSLTQYF. This chain connects TRBV27 to TRBJ2-3; 13 bases match TRBD2. The CDR3 runs 16 residues. J was trimmed by 9 bases and V by 7 bases; bases with no gene match: 13. The germline gives CDR1 MNHEY, CDR2 SMNVEV (reference sequence).

V is TRBV6-6 and J is TRBJ2-2; D is possibly TRBD2 (6 bases). This CDR3 contains 15 residues. Germline assignment: CDR1 MNHNY and CDR2 SVGAGI (reference sequence). Trimming removed 1 base at V and 2 bases at J, with 8 bases between. The CDR3 loop reads CASSYLRDNTGELFF. CDR3 in DNA: TGTGCCAGCAGTTACTTGCGGGATAACACCGGGGAGCTGTTTTTT.